A single sample gave rise to the 8 T cell receptor beta chains below, sequenced in a study of cytomegalovirus exposure and HLA in healthy donors. Use of 60 Vbeta and 13 Jbeta primers characterized the PCR. The protocol was immunoSEQ multiplex PCR, while the TCRdb copy is restricted to in-frame clones and leaves out a portion. The data hold more than 85,000 clones, with 70% to 80% observed a single time. Sequencing was performed on PBMCs. The receptors here all came from a male donor in good health and CMV-seropositive.

A word on this clone: At one of its ends the junction is not consistent with the germline gene, which may arise from a read error. The chain joins TRBV7-9 to TRBJ1-2; D may be TRBD1 (5 bases). Germline V CDR1 and CDR2: SEHNR, FQNEAQ (reference sequence). CDR3 length: 17 amino acids. The DNA for the CDR3 is TGTTCCAGCAGCTCACCTTTCGGGACGGAGGGATACTATGGCTACACCTTC. This encodes CSSSSPFGTEGYYGYTF.

V gene TRBV29-1 combines with J gene TRBJ2-1, with TRBD2 matching 10 bases. The trim removed 4 bases at V and 6 bases at J, leaving 12 bases unmatched. The germline gives CDR1 SQVTM, CDR2 ANQGSEA. The CDR3 runs to 16 residues. Written as DNA, the CDR3 is TGCAGCGTTGTTTCCCCGCTAGCGGGAGTCCCCAATGAGCAGTTCTTC. Amino acid sequence: CSVVSPLAGVPNEQFF.

The chain couples TRBV5-1 to TRBJ1-1; the D gene is possibly TRBD1 (6 bases). V dropped 0 bases and J dropped 3 bases, with 9 bases sitting between them. Germline CDR1 reads SGHRS; CDR2 reads YFSETQ. The CDR3 loop spans 14 amino acids. The CDR3 sequence: CASSLGTGYTEAFF. CDR3 sequence (DNA): TGCGCCAGCAGCTTGGGAACAGGGTACACTGAAGCTTTCTTT.

The chain recombines TRBV9 with TRBJ1-1; D perhaps matches TRBD1 (6 bases). Trimming cost V 0 bases and J 1 base, with 7 bases left between them. Germline CDR1 SGDLS, CDR2 YYNGEE. The CDR3 is 14 residues long. The CDR3 DNA reads TGTGCCAGCAGCGTAGGGACAGCGAACACTGAAGCTTTCTTT. It translates to CASSVGTANTEAFF.

The chain is built from TRBV2 and TRBJ2-7; 7 bases fit TRBD1. J was trimmed by 2 bases and V by 6 bases; bases with no gene match: 1. The CDR3 spans 12 residues. Germline V gene lookup returns CDR1 SNHLY and CDR2 FYNNEI. The CDR3 reads CASRGTAYEQYF. As DNA, the CDR3 is TGTGCCAGCAGGGGGACAGCCTACGAGCAGTACTTC. Full variable domain (remainder filled in from reference TRBV2 and TRBJ2-7): EPEVTQTPSHQVTQMGQEVILRCVPISNHLYFYWYRQILGQKVEFLVSFYNNEISEKSEIFDDQFSVERPDGSNFTLKIRSTKLEDSAMYFCASRGTAYEQYFGPGTRLTVT.

The CDR3 DNA reads as TGTGCCATCAGTGAGGGAGGGACTAGCGGGAGCGATGAGCAGTTCTTC. Translated: CAISEGGTSGSDEQFF. The chain is built from TRBV10-3 and TRBJ2-1, with 14 bases matching TRBD2. There are 16 residues in the CDR3. The J segment lost 8 bases and the V segment lost 2 bases, leaving 5 bases of the junction unmatched. Germline values: CDR1 ENHRY, CDR2 SYGVKD.

The V call is TRBV19, the J call TRBJ2-2, with TRBD2 identical over 14 bases. The CDR3 runs to 16 residues. Looked up from germline, CDR1 is LNHDA and CDR2 is SQIVND (reference sequence). The J segment lost 7 bases and the V segment lost 9 bases, leaving 10 bases of the junction unmatched. The CDR3, as DNA: TGTGCCAGCAGCACGATGACTAGCGGGAGGGTCGGGGAGCTGTTTTTT. Translating it yields CASSTMTSGRVGELFF. The full variable domain, in which reference TRBV19 and TRBJ2-2 provide the parts outside the CDR3, is DGGITQSPKYLFRKEGQNVTLSCEQNLNHDAMYWYRQDPGQGLRLIYYSQIVNDFQKGDIAEGYSVSREKKESFPLTVTSAQKNPTAFYLCASSTMTSGRVGELFFGEGSRLTVL.

CDR3: CASSESLAGEGEQYF. Written as DNA, the CDR3 is TGTGCCAGCAGTGAGTCCCTAGCGGGAGAAGGCGAGCAGTACTTC. The chain uses TRBV2 and TRBJ2-7; 10 bases line up with TRBD2. V lost 3 bases and J lost 6; bases outside the gene matches: 8. Germline V gives CDR1 SNHLY, CDR2 FYNNEI. The CDR3 has 15 amino acids.